The 2 T cell receptor beta chains below all came from one sample that was sequenced in a study of neurological immune-mediated disorders. TCRdb ran MiXCR on the 5' RACE reads and lists one entry per CDR3 protein. The sample records 50,000 or so distinct CDR3 sequences, around 3.3% being singletons. The specimen sequenced was PBMCs. Receptor source: a man between 40 and 49 years old with multiple sclerosis.

Many counts were recorded for this clonotype. This sequence joins TRBV5-1 and TRBJ2-5, with D possibly matching TRBD2 (6 bases). CDR1 and CDR2 (germline): SGHRS, YFSETQ. The CDR3 runs to 15 residues. Between the trimmed V and J ends, which lost 6 bases and 5 bases, there was a span of 20 bases. This chain's CDR3 is CASTPRNGGEETQYF. CDR3 in DNA: TGCGCCAGCACCCCCCGAAACGGGGGAGAGGAGACCCAGTACTTC.

This clonotype has at least ten counts. This chain links TRBV12-3 or TRBV12-4 with TRBJ2-2, with 9 bases aligning to TRBD2. The CDR3 extends over 14 amino acids. Unmatched junction bases numbered 6, after V lost 7 bases and J lost 6 bases. The CDR3 DNA reads as TGTGCCAGCACCGCGGGGGGGCAGTCCGGGGAGCTGTTTTTT. Amino acid sequence: CASTAGGQSGELFF.